This T cell receptor (beta chain) was sequenced in a study of metastatic and nonmetastatic thyroid tumors. General observations from the study: In blood and tumor, TCR beta diversity was reportedly significantly higher in malignant thyroid tumors than in benign nodules.

TCRdb re-analyzed the PCR reads through MiXCR. In the table there are about 13,000 clones, 23% of which are singletons. Thyroid surgery had not been preceded by any treatment in any patient. This clone has only a few counts. Its antigen is not identified. One end of the junction fails to match germline, which may point to a read error. This clonotype was sampled from a female donor with papillary thyroid cancer or a benign thyroid nodule (not recorded which). Some clones in this sample may be carry-over from other donors' samples. Material: blood.

The CDR3 DNA sequence: TGTCCCAGCAGTCCCCCCCTCCAGGGGTGGTTGAGCAATCAGCCCCAGCATTTT. Amino acids: CPSSPPLQGWLSNQPQHF. This chain links TRBV28 with TRBJ1-5; perhaps TRBD1 as D (6 bases). Germline CDR1 reads MDHEN; CDR2 reads SYDVKM. This CDR3 has 18 amino acids.